These T cell receptor beta chains were read from a single sample in a study of spatial heterogeneity in lung cancer. MiXCR, run by TCRdb on the 5' RACE reads, gives a single entry per CDR3 protein. Found here are over 9,500 distinct CDR3 sequences, about 17% of them singletons; the top ten hold around 50%. The starting material was PBMCs, obtained at surgery. All receptors derive from a male donor with early-stage non-small cell lung cancer. Both conserved end residues are part of each CDR3. D genes are given only for firm matches. Size is omitted from some rows. Given values are once, few, many or a class for expanded clones.

clone_size j_call d_call v_call cdr3_nt cdr3_aa
many TRBJ1-1 NA TRBV10-3 TGTGCCATCAGGGTACAGCAGCAGAACACTGAAGCTTTCTTT CAIRVQQQNTEAFF
few TRBJ2-2 NA TRBV20-1 TGCAGTGCTAGAGATTCCGGGCGGGGTGCGAACACCGGGGAGCTGTTTTTT CSARDSGRGANTGELFF
NA TRBJ1-2 NA TRBV12-3/TRBV12-4 TGTGCCAGCAGTCTCAGGGTTATCAACTATGGCTACACCTTC CASSLRVINYGYTF
many TRBJ2-2 TRBD2 TRBV5-4 TGTGCCAGCAGCCCCAGAGCTAGCGGGCCAACCGGGGAGCTGTTTTTT CASSPRASGPTGELFF
few TRBJ2-1 TRBD2 TRBV7-9 TGTGCCAGCAGCCCCAGACTAGCGGGAGAGTACAATGAGCAGTTCTTC CASSPRLAGEYNEQFF
few TRBJ1-2 TRBD1 TRBV28 TGTGCCAGCAGTCAGCAGACAGGGACACGCTATGGCTACACCTTC CASSQQTGTRYGYTF
NA TRBJ2-1 NA TRBV29-1 TGCAGCGCCGAGCGGAGCCGTTACAATGAGCAGTTCTTC CSAERSRYNEQFF
NA TRBJ2-5 TRBD1 TRBV10-3 TGTGCCATCAGTGACGGGACAGGGTTTCAAGAGACCCAGTACTTC CAISDGTGFQETQYF
many TRBJ2-3 TRBD2 TRBV7-6 TGTGCCAGCAGCTTGGAGAGCGGGAGGACTACAGATACGCAGTATTTT CASSLESGRTTDTQYF
many TRBJ1-5 NA TRBV6-1 TGTGCCAGCAGTGAATCAGTGGCAGGGGCTAGCAATCAGCCCCAGCATTTT CASSESVAGASNQPQHF
many TRBJ2-2 TRBD1 TRBV29-1 TGCAGCTCTAGGGACAGGGAGGTCGGGGAGCTGTTTTTT CSSRDREVGELFF
few TRBJ2-1 NA TRBV5-6 TGTGCCAGCAGCTTGGGAACAGTGCTTGAATCCAACTACAATGAGCAGTTCTTC CASSLGTVLESNYNEQFF
many TRBJ2-7 NA TRBV5-1 TGCGCCAGCAGCTTAGGCAGGAGCTCCTACGAGCAGTACTTC CASSLGRSSYEQYF
NA TRBJ2-7 NA TRBV18 TGTGCCAGCTCATCTCAACGGTACAGTCAAGCCTCCTACGAGCAGTACTTC CASSSQRYSQASYEQYF
many TRBJ2-1 NA TRBV5-1 TGCGCCAGCGGTTCAGACTCCTACAATGAGCAGTTCTTC CASGSDSYNEQFF
NA TRBJ1-5 NA TRBV7-9 TGTGCCAGCAGCTCTCGACTGGGGCCCCAGCATTTT CASSSRLGPQHF
NA TRBJ2-1 NA TRBV6-6 TGTGCCAGCAGTTACTCGTCTGGGGCGCCCAATGAGCAGTTCTTC CASSYSSGAPNEQFF
many TRBJ2-5 TRBD2 TRBV2 TGTGCCAGCAGTGAAAACGGGAGGGGTGAGACCCAGTACTTC CASSENGRGETQYF
many TRBJ1-1 NA TRBV6-2/TRBV6-3 TGTGCCAGCAGTTACACGGGGCTGTTGGCTGAAGCTTTCTTT CASSYTGLLAEAFF
many TRBJ1-1 NA TRBV29-1 TGCAGCGTTGAAGTTGCTCGGAACACTGAAGCTTTCTTT CSVEVARNTEAFF
NA TRBJ2-1 NA TRBV5-4 TGTGCCAGCAGCTTGGACAGGAGCTCCTACAATGAGCAGTTCTTC CASSLDRSSYNEQFF
few TRBJ2-7 NA TRBV7-9 TGTGCCAGCAGCTTAGCCGGGATACTCTCCTACGAGCAGTACTTC CASSLAGILSYEQYF
few TRBJ2-1 TRBD2 TRBV12-3/TRBV12-4 TGTGCCAGCAGCCCCTCCAGCGGGAGTTACAATGAGCAGTTCTTC CASSPSSGSYNEQFF
many TRBJ2-3 TRBD1 TRBV27 TGTGCCAGCAGTCGAGGGACAGATCTCACAGATACGCAGTATTTT CASSRGTDLTDTQYF
few TRBJ1-1 TRBD1 TRBV19 TGTGCTAGTACAGGGGATGTGACTGAAGCTTTCTTT CASTGDVTEAFF
NA TRBJ2-5 NA TRBV2 TGTGCCAGCAGATTCCAACCCCTAGAAGAGACCCAGTACTTC CASRFQPLEETQYF
few TRBJ2-1 NA TRBV11-2 TGTGCCAGCAGCTCATTGGGGCTAGTGGGTACTAATGAGCAGTTCTTC CASSSLGLVGTNEQFF
many TRBJ1-5 NA TRBV12-3/TRBV12-4 TGTGCCAGCAGTTCAGGTCGGGATTGGGGTGGTCAGCCCCAGCATTTT CASSSGRDWGGQPQHF
many TRBJ1-6 TRBD1 TRBV28 TGTGCCAGCAGTTCTAGGACAGGTTATTCACCCCTCCACTTT CASSSRTGYSPLHF
medium-sized TRBJ2-1 NA TRBV20-1 TGCAGTGCTAGTTATAGGCAGGGGATCGATGAGCAGTTCTTC CSASYRQGIDEQFF
many TRBJ2-5 TRBD1 TRBV28 TGTGCCAGCAGTTTATTCCCTGACAGGGGTCGGCCCCAGTACTTC CASSLFPDRGRPQYF
many TRBJ2-7 NA TRBV5-6 TGTGCCAGCAGCTTGGGCCCCGGGGGCGTCTACGAGCAGTACTTC CASSLGPGGVYEQYF
many TRBJ2-3 NA TRBV27 TGTGCCAGCAGACTAGCCGATACGCAGTATTTT CASRLADTQYF
NA TRBJ1-4 NA TRBV4-1 TGCGCCAGCAGCCAGGCGGAGGGGGCAACTAATGAAAAACTGTTTTTT CASSQAEGATNEKLFF
many TRBJ1-3 NA TRBV20-1 TGCAGTGCTAGCCTGGATGGAAACACCATATATTTT CSASLDGNTIYF
NA TRBJ2-2 TRBD2 TRBV4-2 TGTGCCAGCAGCCAGGCCAGCGGGATTAGTGGCGGGGAGCTGTTTTTT CASSQASGISGGELFF
few TRBJ1-1 NA TRBV3-1 TGTGCCAGCAGCCTCACTACGAACACTGAAGCTTTCTTT CASSLTTNTEAFF
few TRBJ2-1 TRBD2 TRBV15 TGTGCCACCAGCAGAGCGGCGGGAGGGTGGGTCAATGAGCAGTTCTTC CATSRAAGGWVNEQFF
NA TRBJ1-1 NA TRBV12-3/TRBV12-4 TGTGCCAGCAGTTTTGAGGGGATGAACACTGAAGCTTTCTTT CASSFEGMNTEAFF
many TRBJ2-1 TRBD1 TRBV5-5 TGTGCCAGCAGCGGGGGACAGGGATCTTACAATGAGCAGTTCTTC CASSGGQGSYNEQFF
NA TRBJ2-2 TRBD1 TRBV7-3 TGTGCCAGCAGCTCTTCGACAGGGGGAACCGGGAAGCTGTTTTTT CASSSSTGGTGKLFF
few TRBJ1-2 TRBD1 TRBV7-9 TGTGCCAGCAGCCCCCCGAGACAGGGGGATGATGGCTACACCTTC CASSPPRQGDDGYTF
once TRBJ1-6 NA TRBV25-1 TGTGCCAGCATGGCGAACAGGATGAATAATAATTCACCCCTCCACTTT CASMANRMNNNSPLHF
NA TRBJ2-1 TRBD2 TRBV6-2/TRBV6-3 TGTGCCAGCAGTCCACTGACTAGCGAGATTAAGCAGTTCTTC CASSPLTSEIKQFF
NA TRBJ1-2 NA TRBV19 TGTGCCAGTAGTACCCCCCGACAGGAGTATGGCTACACCTTC CASSTPRQEYGYTF
NA TRBJ2-1 TRBD2 TRBV6-2/TRBV6-3 TGTGCCAGCAGTTTCCCTCGAGCGGGGAATAGCAATGAGCAGTTCTTC CASSFPRAGNSNEQFF
NA TRBJ2-7 TRBD2 TRBV29-1 TGCAGCGTCCTTACGACTAGCTCCGAGCAGTACTTC CSVLTTSSEQYF
few TRBJ1-1 NA TRBV28 TGTGCCAGCAGTTTTGGGGGAAACACTGAAGCTTTCTTT CASSFGGNTEAFF
few TRBJ2-4 NA TRBV20-1 TGCAGTGCTAGTGGGACTTATGATCTAGCCAAAAACATTCAGTACTTC CSASGTYDLAKNIQYF
NA TRBJ1-2 NA TRBV29-1 TGCAGCGTTGACAGGGAATCGGACGGCTACACCTTC CSVDRESDGYTF
many TRBJ2-1 TRBD2 TRBV6-4 TGTGCCAGCAGTGCCGAGCGGGGCGAGCAGTTCTTC CASSAERGEQFF
medium-sized TRBJ2-7 TRBD1 TRBV6-2/TRBV6-3 TGTGCCAGCAATTCCAACCGGGACAGCCAGTACTTC CASNSNRDSQYF
many TRBJ2-2 NA TRBV24-1 TGTGCCACCAGTGATTTGCAATTATCCACCGGGGAGCTGTTTTTT CATSDLQLSTGELFF
many TRBJ2-7 NA TRBV27 TGTGCCAGCAGTTTCGGCCATACCACCTACGAGCAGTACTTC CASSFGHTTYEQYF
many TRBJ2-3 NA TRBV29-1 TGCAGCGTTGTTTCGCATACTAGCACAGATACGCAGTATTTT CSVVSHTSTDTQYF
NA TRBJ1-1 NA TRBV5-1 TGCGCCAGCAGCTCGGACGGTTTAGGGGATCCTGAAGCTTTCTTT CASSSDGLGDPEAFF
many TRBJ1-2 NA TRBV5-4 TGTGCCAGCAGCTTGGACACCACCAACTATGGCTACACCTTC CASSLDTTNYGYTF
NA TRBJ2-2 NA TRBV6-5 TGTGCCAGCAGTTACTCGAGCACAGAGCGGGCCGGGGAGCTGTTTTTT CASSYSSTERAGELFF
NA TRBJ2-6 TRBD1 TRBV6-1 TGTGCCAGCAGTGAAAGCCAGGGGGCCTTTGGTGGGGCCAACGTCCTGACTTTC CASSESQGAFGGANVLTF